This T cell receptor beta chain was captured by sequencing in a study of shared clonotypes between healthy human individuals. The study, taken as a whole, reports: Naive subsets tended to show greater estimated richness than memory subsets. Clonotype sharing among the donors was expected to vary with sequencing depth.

Notes on this clone: Its antigen remains unknown.

Investigators spread the genomic DNA of each subset evenly over several immunoSEQ plates. This table comes from immunoSEQ multiplex PCR, and its TCRdb copy is limited to in-frame clones, with some not included. The profile covers 2 million to 2.5 million clones, with around 95% appearing a single time and 0.13% taken by the ten largest. The CD4+ fraction was divided into a CD45RA+ naive subset and a CD45RA-negative memory subset. The CDR3 runs to 14 residues. CDR1 and CDR2 (germline): LGHNA, YSLEER. Deletions cut 1 base from V and 4 bases from J, with 7 bases between. Sequenced: naive CD4+ T cells sorted from blood. Subset noted: CD45RA+ positively selected. The receptor was derived from a man between 18 and 35 years old in good health. The chain links TRBV4-3 to TRBJ2-2, with TRBD2 as a possible D gene (5 bases). The CDR3 DNA reads TGCGCCAGCAGCCAAGGGCGGGTCACCGGGGAGCTGTTTTTT. It encodes CASSQGRVTGELFF.